Below, 7 T cell receptor beta chains from the same sample are listed, as sequenced in a study of shared clonotypes between healthy human individuals. Clones were sequenced by immunoSEQ multiplex PCR, and TCRdb holds only the in-frame ones, with some missing. The data hold under 2.5 million clones, with 85% to 95% observed a single time. Sequenced sample: naive CD4+ T cells from PBMCs. Subset indicated: CD45RA+ positively selected. The receptors come from a man between 18 and 35 years old in good health. Some clones in this sample may be carry-over from other donors' samples.

This chain links TRBV2 with TRBJ2-1; D may be TRBD1 (5 bases). CDR1 is SNHLY, CDR2 FYNNEI, per germline. The CDR3 loop spans 15 amino acids. Trimming left V 7 bases short and J 8 bases short, with 21 bases between. CDR3 region: CASNGRINRGDEQFF. CDR3 nucleotide sequence: TGTGCCAGCAACGGAAGGATAAATAGGGGCGATGAGCAGTTCTTC.

This chain connects TRBV6-5 to TRBJ2-1, with TRBD2 identical over 10 bases. CDR3 length: 15 residues. Germline-derived CDR1 and CDR2 are MNHEY and SVGAGI. The J segment lost 5 bases and the V segment lost 5 bases, leaving 6 bases of the junction unmatched. The CDR3 loop reads CASSPFSGRNNEQFF. The CDR3 DNA sequence: TGTGCCAGCAGTCCTTTTAGCGGGAGGAACAATGAGCAGTTCTTC.

In the case of this clone: This specimen includes other DNA sequences encoding the same CDR3. This chain joins TRBV9 and TRBJ2-1; D is uncertain. Trimming shortened V by 2 bases and J by 2 bases, and 8 bases separated the two germline ends. The CDR3 has 14 amino acids. Per the germline V gene, CDR1 is SGDLS and CDR2 is YYNGEE. CDR3 in DNA: TGTGCCAGCAGCGTTTCATCGGCCTACAATGAGCAGTTCTTC. Translated: CASSVSSAYNEQFF.

V gene TRBV21-1 combines with J gene TRBJ2-3; TRBD2, as called in the table, went unchecked against the DNA. TRBV21-1 is deemed a pseudogene. The CDR3 sequence is 14 residues long. CDR3 residues: CASSKVEGTDTQYF. DNA of the CDR3: TGTGCCAGCAGCAAAGTGGAGGGAACAGATACGCAGTATTTT.

In regard to this clone: Distinct nucleotide sequences in the sample also encode this CDR3. V is TRBV28 and J is TRBJ1-1, with D unresolved. Between the trimmed V and J ends, which lost 2 bases and 0 bases, there was a span of 4 bases. The CDR3 consists of 13 residues. Germline CDR1 is MDHEN and CDR2 is SYDVKM. For the CDR3, the DNA is TGTGCCAGCAGTTTACCCGTGAACACTGAAGCTTTCTTT. It translates to CASSLPVNTEAFF.

The chain is built from TRBV4-2 and TRBJ2-5; D unresolved. Germline CDR1 and CDR2: LGHNA and YNFKEQ. The CDR3 has 14 amino acids. The V end was cut by 1 base, the J end by 5 bases, with 11 bases between. This CDR3 is CASSQGRASETQYF. CDR3 nucleotide sequence: TGTGCCAGCAGCCAAGGACGTGCCTCGGAGACCCAGTACTTC.

Worth noting for this clone: The identical CDR3 is also encoded by other nucleotide sequences in the sample. CDR3: CASSLRTVQETQYF. In DNA, the CDR3 is TGTGCCAGCAGCTTGCGGACAGTTCAAGAGACCCAGTACTTC. The chain joins TRBV7-2 to TRBJ2-5, with D maybe TRBD1 (6 bases). Per germline, CDR1 SGHTA and CDR2 FQGNSA. V lost 3 bases and J 2 bases, leaving 10 bases between the germline ends. This CDR3 comprises 14 residues.